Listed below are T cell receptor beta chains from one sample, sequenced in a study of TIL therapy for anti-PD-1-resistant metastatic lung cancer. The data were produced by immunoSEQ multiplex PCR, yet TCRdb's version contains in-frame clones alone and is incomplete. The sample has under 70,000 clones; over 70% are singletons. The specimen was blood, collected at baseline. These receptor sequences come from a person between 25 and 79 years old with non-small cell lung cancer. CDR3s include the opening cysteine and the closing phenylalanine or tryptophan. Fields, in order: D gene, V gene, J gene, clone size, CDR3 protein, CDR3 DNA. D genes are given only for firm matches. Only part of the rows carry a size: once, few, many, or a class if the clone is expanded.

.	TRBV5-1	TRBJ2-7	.	CASSGTLGDYEQYF	TGCGCCAGCAGCGGCACCCTAGGTGACTACGAGCAGTACTTC
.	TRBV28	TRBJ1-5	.	CASIGRPNQPQHF	TGTGCCAGCATTGGGAGGCCTAATCAGCCCCAGCATTTT
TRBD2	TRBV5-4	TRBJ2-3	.	CASSSGTSGGVADTQYF	TGTGCCAGCAGCTCCGGGACTAGCGGGGGGGTAGCAGATACGCAGTATTTT
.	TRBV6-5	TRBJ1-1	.	CASSYGALMNTEAFF	TGTGCCAGCAGTTACGGGGCTCTGATGAACACTGAAGCTTTCTTT
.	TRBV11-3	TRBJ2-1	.	CASSRQRSSYNEQFF	TGTGCCAGCAGCCGACAGCGCAGCTCCTACAATGAGCAGTTCTTC
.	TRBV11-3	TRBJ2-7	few	CASSLEGNEQYF	TGTGCCAGCAGCTTAGAGGGGAACGAGCAGTACTTC
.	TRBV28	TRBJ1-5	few	CASSSGASNQPQHF	TGTGCCAGCAGTTCAGGGGCCTCCAATCAGCCCCAGCATTTT
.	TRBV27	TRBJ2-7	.	CASSLLAGDFYEQYF	TGTGCCAGCAGTTTACTTGCAGGGGACTTCTACGAGCAGTACTTC
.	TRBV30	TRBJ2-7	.	CAWNSLGRHYEQYF	TGTGCCTGGAACTCCCTTGGGCGCCACTACGAGCAGTACTTC
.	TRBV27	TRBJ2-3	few	CASSLPAGTGDTQYF	TGTGCCAGCTCCCTCCCGGCAGGGACGGGAGATACGCAGTATTTT
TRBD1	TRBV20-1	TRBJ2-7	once	CSARGQTEQYF	TGCAGTGCCCGGGGACAGACCGAGCAGTACTTC
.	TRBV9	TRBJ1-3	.	CASSRGDGNTIYF	TGTGCCAGCAGCCGAGGGGACGGGAACACCATATATTTT
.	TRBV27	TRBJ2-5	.	CASSLSSNQETQYF	TGTGCCAGCAGTTTATCGAGCAACCAAGAGACCCAGTACTTC
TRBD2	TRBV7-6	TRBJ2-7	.	CASSSRTSGIYEQYF	TGTGCCAGCAGCTCCAGGACTAGCGGGATCTACGAGCAGTACTTC
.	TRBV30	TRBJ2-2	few	CAWKRAAGELFF	TGTGCCTGGAAAAGGGCCGCCGGGGAGCTGTTTTTT
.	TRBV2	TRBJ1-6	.	CASSVGAGERSSYNSPLHF	TGTGCCAGCAGTGTGGGGGCAGGGGAGCGGAGCTCCTATAATTCACCCCTCCACTTT
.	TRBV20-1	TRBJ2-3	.	CSARPTDTQYF	TGCAGTGCTAGGCCCACAGATACGCAGTATTTT
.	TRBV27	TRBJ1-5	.	CASSLSGPTWQPQHF	TGTGCCAGCAGTTTATCTGGTCCCACCTGGCAGCCCCAGCATTTT
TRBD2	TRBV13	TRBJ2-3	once	CASRGVTDTQYF	TGTGCCAGCCGGGGGGTCACAGATACGCAGTATTTT
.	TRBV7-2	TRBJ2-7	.	CASSRPGLDSPEQYF	TGTGCCAGCAGCCGGCCGGGACTGGATTCCCCCGAGCAGTACTTC
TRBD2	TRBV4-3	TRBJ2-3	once	CASSQAVLGEGSTDTQYF	TGCGCCAGCAGCCAAGCTGTACTGGGGGAGGGCTCCACAGATACGCAGTATTTT
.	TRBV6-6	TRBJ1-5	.	CASTLLQGFGQPQHF	TGTGCCAGCACCCTACTCCAGGGATTCGGTCAGCCCCAGCATTTT
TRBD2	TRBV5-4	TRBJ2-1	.	CASSLDSGRANEQFF	TGTGCCAGCAGCTTAGACTCCGGGAGGGCCAATGAGCAGTTCTTC